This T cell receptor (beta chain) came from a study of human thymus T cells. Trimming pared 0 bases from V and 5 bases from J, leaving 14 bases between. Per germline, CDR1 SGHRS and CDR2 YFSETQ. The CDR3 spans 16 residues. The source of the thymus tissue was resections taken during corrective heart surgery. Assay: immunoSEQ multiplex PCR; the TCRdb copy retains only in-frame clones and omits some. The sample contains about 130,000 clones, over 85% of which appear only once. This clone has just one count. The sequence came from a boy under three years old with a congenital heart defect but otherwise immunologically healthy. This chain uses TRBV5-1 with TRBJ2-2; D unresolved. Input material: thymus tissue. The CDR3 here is CASSLGPRVGTGELFF. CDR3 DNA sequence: TGCGCCAGCAGCTTGGGTCCTAGGGTGGGGACCGGGGAGCTGTTTTTT.